What follows are 13 T cell receptor beta chains derived from one specimen sequenced in a study of technical replicates of blood from several donors. Profiled with immunoSEQ multiplex PCR; TCRdb holds only in-frame clones, not every one. The sample consists of fewer than 85,000 clones, about 94% of them appearing once. Source material: T cells isolated from PBMCs. The receptor set was obtained from a human donor in good health.

The chain couples TRBV7-2 to TRBJ2-7; no firm D call. Germline V gives CDR1 SGHTA, CDR2 FQGNSA. V was cut by 1 base and J by 3 bases, with 4 bases left in between. The CDR3 length is 12 residues. The CDR3 bases are TGTGCCAGCAGCTTAGTAGTCTACGAGCAGTACTTC. Its protein is CASSLVVYEQYF.

The V gene is TRBV29-1, the J gene TRBJ1-2; no clear D gene. Germline lookup yields CDR1 SQVTM and CDR2 ANQGSEA. V lost 1 base and J 6 bases, leaving 12 bases between the germline ends. This CDR3 contains 13 residues. The CDR3 DNA reads TGCAGCGTTGAAGGCCGGGAAGGGAATGGCTACACCTTC. Its protein is CSVEGREGNGYTF.

The chain has TRBV28 and TRBJ2-7; a possible D gene is TRBD2 (5 bases). Germline V gives CDR1 MDHEN, CDR2 SYDVKM. V lost 3 bases and J 4 bases, leaving 13 bases between the germline ends. There are 14 residues in the CDR3. The CDR3 protein is CASSLSGLRYEQYF. As DNA, the CDR3 is TGTGCCAGCAGTTTGAGCGGCCTTCGGTACGAGCAGTACTTC. Filled out from reference TRBV28 and TRBJ2-7, the complete variable domain reads DVKVTQSSRYLVKRTGEKVFLECVQDMDHENMFWYRQDPGLGLRLIYFSYDVKMKEKGDIPEGYSVSREKKERFSLILESASTNQTSMYLCASSLSGLRYEQYFGPGTRLTVT.

V and J are TRBV5-6 and TRBJ2-7; D not resolved. Germline V gene lookup returns CDR1 SGHDT and CDR2 YYEEEE. V lost 0 bases to trimming and J lost 2 bases, with 9 bases between them. The CDR3 runs to 14 residues. The CDR3 region is CASSLAAGTYEQYF. The CDR3 nucleotides are TGTGCCAGCAGCTTGGCGGCAGGTACCTACGAGCAGTACTTC.

The V call is TRBV6-1, the J call TRBJ2-3; D perhaps matches TRBD2 (6 bases). V was pared by 8 bases and J by 7 bases, with 16 bases between. The CDR3 is made up of 13 amino acids. CDR1 and CDR2 from the germline V gene are MNHNS and SASEGT. For the CDR3, the DNA is TGTGCCAGCCACGCGGGGAAACGAAATACGCAGTATTTT. Its protein is CASHAGKRNTQYF.

As DNA, the CDR3 is TGTGCCAGCTCAACTAGCGGGAGTGGACAAGAGACCCAGTACTTC. Its translation: CASSTSGSGQETQYF. The J gene is TRBJ2-5, the V gene TRBV6-4; 11 nucleotides agree with TRBD2. CDR1 and CDR2 (germline): MRHNA, SNTAGT. J gave up 2 bases and V 8 bases, and 7 bases lay outside the gene matches. The length of the CDR3 is 15 residues.

The J gene is TRBJ2-7, the V gene TRBV7-6, with 9 nucleotides matching TRBD2. The trim removed 3 bases at V and 3 bases at J, leaving 12 bases unmatched. Germline V gene sequence: CDR1 SGHVS, CDR2 FNYEAQ. The CDR3 length is 17 residues. CDR3 sequence (DNA): TGTGCCAGCAGCTTGGGGCTGCGGGAGGGCCTATACTACGAGCAGTACTTC. Translation gives CASSLGLREGLYYEQYF. The whole variable domain, remainder taken from reference TRBV7-6 and TRBJ2-7, is GAGVSQSPRYKVTKRGQDVALRCDPISGHVSLYWYRQALGQGPEFLTYFNYEAQQDKSGLPNDRFSAERPEGSISTLTIQRTEQRDSAMYRCASSLGLREGLYYEQYFGPGTRLTVT.

The chain joins TRBV7-2 to TRBJ2-7, with D maybe TRBD1 (6 bases). Germline V gives CDR1 SGHTA, CDR2 FQGNSA. The CDR3 runs 12 residues. Between the trimmed V and J ends, which lost 2 bases and 4 bases, there was a span of 6 bases. The CDR3 sequence is CASSLQGYEQYF. The DNA for the CDR3 is TGTGCCAGCAGCTTACAGGGGTACGAGCAGTACTTC.

This clone was detected once. The chain joins TRBV27 to TRBJ1-1; no reliable D call. Germline V gene lookup returns CDR1 MNHEY and CDR2 SMNVEV (reference sequence). CDR3 length: 14 residues. Between the trimmed V and J ends, which lost 3 bases and 5 bases, there was a span of 13 bases. In nucleotides, the CDR3 is TGTGCCAGCAGTTTGATGAAGAGAGGGACTGAAGCTTTCTTT. Amino acid sequence: CASSLMKRGTEAFF.

This clone appeared a few times. The chain couples TRBV2 to TRBJ1-1; TRBD1 matches 9 bases. V was clipped by 5 bases and J by 5 bases; unmatched bases: 6. Germline CDR1 reads SNHLY; CDR2 reads FYNNEI. The CDR3 is 14 amino acids. The CDR3 sequence is CASSLQGALTEAFF. The CDR3 DNA is TGTGCCAGCAGTCTACAGGGGGCCTTGACTGAAGCTTTCTTT.

V gene TRBV6-6 combines with J gene TRBJ2-7, with 8 positions matching TRBD1. Germline V gene sequence: CDR1 MNHNY, CDR2 SVGAGI (reference sequence). V was pared by 2 bases and J by 0 bases, with 6 bases of the junction left unmatched. CDR3 length: 16 residues. CDR3 DNA sequence: TGTGCCAGCAGTTACCCCCGGGACAGGAGCTCCTACGAGCAGTACTTC. This codes for CASSYPRDRSSYEQYF.

The chain has TRBV5-4 and TRBJ2-2; D is unclear. Trimming removed 5 bases at V and 4 bases at J, with 15 bases between. The germline gives CDR1 SGHNT, CDR2 YYREEE (reference sequence). The CDR3 length is 15 residues. The chain's CDR3 is CASRSGGSPTGELFF. In DNA, the CDR3 is TGTGCCAGCAGGTCTGGCGGTAGCCCCACCGGGGAGCTGTTTTTT.

The chain is built from TRBV18 and TRBJ2-5; TRBD2 aligns across 8 bases. Germline trimming cut 3 bases from V and 2 bases from J; bases unmatched to any gene: 8. This CDR3 has 16 residues. CDR1 is KGHSH, CDR2 LQKENI, per germline. As DNA, the CDR3 is TGTGCCAGCTCACCCGCGGGGGGACCGAATCAAGAGACCCAGTACTTC. It is translated as CASSPAGGPNQETQYF.